The present T cell receptor beta chain was sequenced within a study of tumor-infiltrating lymphocytes in primary liver carcinoma. Study results and limitations: Tumor-adjacent and tumor-blood pairs shared less of their repertoires than tumor region pairs shared.

CDR1 SGHVS and CDR2 FQNEAQ come from the germline V gene. This CDR3 has 11 amino acids. Both RNA and DNA were isolated together from roughly 20-30 mg of bulk tissue that had not been sorted. Surgeons treated the primary liver carcinoma of the patients by surgical resection. Uniformly, tumor samples exhibited a viable tumor cell fraction exceeding 75%. Reverse transcription of 500 to 650 ng total RNA with a constant-region primer produced TCR beta cDNA. Investigators got TCR beta libraries out of three nested multiplex PCR rounds, done with slightly modified ARM-PCR. Running nine to ten cycles apiece, the first two PCR rounds relied on TRBV1-TRBV30 forward primers together with a C-beta reverse primer. TCRdb analysed the multiplex PCR reads with MiXCR anew, one entry per CDR3 protein. The repertoire holds about 35,000 distinct CDR3 sequences, roughly 80% seen once, with roughly 15% in the top ten. On this clonotype: As yet, its antigen is unknown. The germline gene is not matched at one end of the junction; a read error may be the cause.

Sequences were obtained from liver tumor tissue from sampling region 4. Documented subset: tumor region T4, right-lateral pole. The chain joins TRBV7-8 to TRBJ2-7, with D uncertain. This TCR was sampled from a man aged 35 to 55 with primary liver carcinoma and hepatitis B virus infection. CDR3 sequence (DNA): TGTGTCAGCAGCTTATCTTACAAGCAGTACTTC. This translates into CVSSLSYKQYF.